These T cell receptor beta chains were read from a single sample in a study of OX40 agonist ivuxolimab in advanced cancers. Assay used: immunoSEQ multiplex PCR; TCRdb lists only in-frame clones, some missing. Seen here are 100,000 or so clones, about 85% observed once, and the top ten hold more than 0.8%. The specimen comprised CD4+ or CD8+ T cells sorted from blood, sampled in a trial of the OX40 agonist ivuxolimab. The source of these receptors is an adult with an advanced solid tumor such as melanoma, head and neck, liver or kidney cancer. CDR3s leave out the opening cysteine and the closing phenylalanine or tryptophan. D genes are given only for firm matches.

d_call | j_call | v_call | cdr3_aa
TRBD1 | TRBJ2-1 | TRBV27 | ASSSLLGGLSRSNEQF
NA | TRBJ2-7 | TRBV28 | ASTSGGLAPAAYEQY
TRBD1 | TRBJ1-1 | TRBV9 | ASSARTGGEGTEAF
NA | TRBJ2-5 | TRBV7-9 | ATQLRSAGQWETQY
TRBD2 | TRBJ2-2 | TRBV30 | AWKWLAGEAGELF
TRBD1 | TRBJ1-4 | TRBV7-6 | ASSVGTGNEKLF
NA | TRBJ2-3 | TRBV28 | ASSSPGRHTDTQY
NA | TRBJ1-2 | TRBV7-2 | ASSLQGPSGGYT
TRBD1 | TRBJ1-2 | TRBV28 | ASSTGTGLFYGYT
TRBD2 | TRBJ2-1 | TRBV7-2 | ASSLGASGRSRKQF
NA | TRBJ1-1 | TRBV5-5 | ASSFNTEAF
NA | TRBJ1-1 | TRBV18 | ASSPIVQMNTEAF
NA | TRBJ1-3 | TRBV5-6 | ASSWGSGNTIY
TRBD2 | TRBJ2-2 | TRBV18 | ASSPPSGGNTGELF
NA | TRBJ2-2 | TRBV4-3 | ASSQAARGENTGELF
TRBD1 | TRBJ2-5 | TRBV5-4 | ASSLAAGGPETQY